What follows are 28 T cell receptor beta chains derived from one specimen sequenced in a study of shared clonotypes between healthy human individuals. Sequencing used immunoSEQ multiplex PCR; TCRdb keeps in-frame clones, though not all of them. The data contain some 2 million clones, approximately 95% of them singletons. Material for sequencing was naive CD4+ T cells sorted from blood. Subset defined: CD45RA+ positively selected. The receptors stem from a man aged 18 to 29 in good health.

The count of this clone is one. The rearrangement links TRBV9 to TRBJ1-1; D is possibly TRBD1 (5 bases). The V end lost 0 bases, the J end lost 8 bases, and 14 bases lay between the germline ends. The germline V gene encodes CDR1 SGDLS and CDR2 YYNGEE. The CDR3 runs 14 residues. CDR3 amino acids: CASSVGGTSSEAFF. CDR3 nucleotide sequence: TGTGCCAGCAGCGTAGGGGGCACCAGCTCGGAAGCTTTCTTT.

The chain links TRBV10-1 to TRBJ2-1; 8 nucleotides match TRBD2. In germline, CDR1 is WNHNN, CDR2 SYGVQD (reference sequence). The CDR3 has 13 amino acids. Losses at the gene ends were 4 bases for V and 8 bases for J; bases not matched to a gene: 4. In DNA form, the CDR3 reads TGCGCCAGCAGTGCGGGAGGGACGGATGAGCAGTTCTTC. This encodes CASSAGGTDEQFF.

CDR3 nucleotides: TGCGCCAGCAGCCAAGTAGGTTGGGGGACAGGGCTTGATGCAACTAATGAAAAACTGTTTTTT. Its translation is CASSQVGWGTGLDATNEKLFF. The rearrangement joins TRBV4-1 to TRBJ1-4; 9 bases match TRBD1. This CDR3 has 21 amino acids. Losses at the gene ends were 1 base for V and 0 bases for J; bases not matched to a gene: 15. CDR1 is MGHRA, CDR2 YSYEKL, per germline.

The chain has TRBV30 and TRBJ2-5; either TRBD1 or TRBD2 may fit D (5 bases each). CDR3 size: 13 residues. The ends were cut back, 3 bases at V and 1 base at J, with 9 bases in the middle. The germline V gene encodes CDR1 GTSNPN and CDR2 SVGIG (reference sequence). Here the CDR3 reads CAWRKGPQETQYF. CDR3 DNA: TGTGCCTGGAGGAAGGGACCCCAAGAGACCCAGTACTTC. The full variable domain, rest sourced from reference TRBV30 and TRBJ2-5, is SQTIHQWPATLVQPVGSPLSLECTVEGTSNPNLYWYRQAAGRGLQLLFYSVGIGQISSEVPQNLSASRPQDRQFILSSKKLLLSDSGFYLCAWRKGPQETQYFGPGTRLLVL.

The V and J genes are TRBV6-1 and TRBJ2-7; D may be TRBD1 or TRBD2 (6 bases each). Germline CDR1 is MNHNS and CDR2 is SASEGT. CDR3 size: 15 residues. Trimming removed 4 bases at V and 6 bases at J, with 19 bases between. As DNA, the CDR3 is TGTGCCAGCAGTGGGGGGGTTACAGGGCTTCGCGAGCAGTACTTC. It yields the protein CASSGGVTGLREQYF.

The chain uses TRBV7-8 and TRBJ1-1, with D perhaps TRBD1 (6 bases). There are 15 residues in the CDR3. Deletions cut 5 bases from V and 4 bases from J, with 17 bases between. Germline V lookup: CDR1 SGHVS, CDR2 FQNEAQ. The CDR3 protein is CASSAHPTGITEAFF. CDR3 DNA sequence: TGTGCCAGCAGCGCCCACCCCACAGGGATCACTGAAGCTTTCTTT.

V and J are TRBV25-1 and TRBJ2-1, with a possible D match to TRBD2 (5 bases). This CDR3 comprises 13 residues. Between the trimmed V and J ends, which lost 6 bases and 4 bases, there was a span of 10 bases. Germline V gives CDR1 MGHDK, CDR2 SYGVNS. The CDR3 sequence is CASSKTSYNEQFF. The DNA for the CDR3 is TGTGCCAGCAGCAAAACTAGTTACAATGAGCAGTTCTTC. The full variable domain, its missing parts supplied by reference TRBV25-1 and TRBJ2-1, is EADIYQTPRYLVIGTGKKITLECSQTMGHDKMYWYQQDPGMELHLIHYSYGVNSTEKGDLSSESTVSRIRTEHFPLTLESARPSHTSQYLCASSKTSYNEQFFGPGTRLTVL.

The CDR3 nucleotides are TGTGCCAGCACGGCCGGGACAGGGCGCTACGAGCAGTACTTC. It codes for CASTAGTGRYEQYF. The J gene is TRBJ2-7, the V gene TRBV28, with 9 bases fitting TRBD1. After removal of 7 bases from V and 3 bases from J, the junction contained 7 bases not matched to a gene. This CDR3 contains 14 residues. Germline V gives CDR1 MDHEN, CDR2 SYDVKM.

The chain employs TRBV14 and TRBJ1-1, with D uncertain. CDR3 size: 13 residues. Looked up from germline, CDR1 is SGHDN and CDR2 is FVKESK. V lost 7 bases to trimming and J lost 0 bases, with 9 bases between them. DNA of the CDR3: TGTGCCAGCACCCTTACAGTGAACACTGAAGCTTTCTTT. Translation gives CASTLTVNTEAFF.

The chain is built from TRBV29-1 and TRBJ1-1; the match to TRBD1 covers 9 bases. V shed 3 bases and J 5 bases; nucleotides not matched to a gene: 7. Germline V gene data show CDR1 as SQVTM and CDR2 as ANQGSEA. The CDR3 loop spans 14 amino acids. For the CDR3, the DNA is TGCAGCGTTGACCCAAACAGGGGGCGGACTGAAGCTTTCTTT. This codes for CSVDPNRGRTEAFF.

The rearrangement joins TRBV6-5 to TRBJ1-1, with D tentatively TRBD1 (6 bases). Germline CDR1 MNHEY, CDR2 SVGAGI. V was shortened by 4 bases and J by 3 bases, with 15 bases between the two germline ends. The CDR3 is 15 amino acids. Written as DNA, the CDR3 is TGTGCCAGCAGTTCCGTCCGGACAGAGCACACTGAAGCTTTCTTT. This translates into CASSSVRTEHTEAFF.

J is TRBJ2-2 and V is TRBV2; D is possibly TRBD1 or TRBD2 (5 bases each). The V gene's germline CDR1 is SNHLY and CDR2 FYNNEI. V lost 7 bases and J lost 9, with 18 bases in between. CDR3 length equals 14 residues. The CDR3 sequence: CASNEGGGTRELFF. CDR3 nucleotide sequence: TGTGCCAGCAACGAGGGTGGGGGAACCCGGGAGCTGTTTTTT. Together with reference TRBV2 and TRBJ2-2, the CDR3 gives the full variable domain: EPEVTQTPSHQVTQMGQEVILRCVPISNHLYFYWYRQILGQKVEFLVSFYNNEISEKSEIFDDQFSVERPDGSNFTLKIRSTKLEDSAMYFCASNEGGGTRELFFGEGSRLTVL.

In this sample, this clone turned up once. The V and J genes are TRBV18 and TRBJ2-7, with D uncertain. With 6 bases removed from V and 1 base from J, the gap between germline ends came to 13 bases. The length of the CDR3 is 14 residues. In germline, CDR1 is KGHSH, CDR2 LQKENI. Here the CDR3 reads CASSRPSQSYEQYF. The CDR3 DNA sequence: TGTGCCAGCTCCCGACCCTCTCAATCCTACGAGCAGTACTTC.

The rearrangement uses TRBV7-2 and TRBJ2-2, with D possibly being TRBD1 (6 bases). The CDR3 extends over 15 amino acids. The germline V and J ends were trimmed by 7 bases and 2 bases, with 14 bases remaining between them. The germline CDR1 and CDR2 sequences are SGHTA and FQGNSA. CDR3 in DNA: TGTGCCAGCAACAAAGGACAGACAAACACCGGGGAGCTGTTTTTT. It is translated as CASNKGQTNTGELFF. Supplemented by reference TRBV7-2 and TRBJ2-2, the full variable domain reads GAGVSQSPSNKVTEKGKDVELRCDPISGHTALYWYRQSLGQGLEFLIYFQGNSAPDKSGLPSDRFSAERTGGSVSTLTIQRTQQEDSAVYLCASNKGQTNTGELFFGEGSRLTVL.

The gene calls are TRBV18 and TRBJ2-7; no clear D gene. The CDR3 is made up of 13 amino acids. Trimming stripped 3 bases from V and 5 bases from J, with 11 bases between. Germline values: CDR1 KGHSH, CDR2 LQKENI. The DNA of the CDR3 is TGTGCCAGCTCACCCAGTTCTCCAAACGAGCAGTACTTC. As protein: CASSPSSPNEQYF.

V gene TRBV5-1 combines with J gene TRBJ1-1; 9 bases map to TRBD1. The CDR3 consists of 15 residues. Germline V CDR1 and CDR2: SGHRS, YFSETQ. V was clipped by 4 bases and J by 6 bases; unmatched bases: 10. The CDR3 sequence: CASSLMGQGEAEAFF. The CDR3 DNA is TGCGCCAGCAGCCTCATGGGACAGGGCGAGGCTGAAGCTTTCTTT. The whole variable domain, remainder taken from reference TRBV5-1 and TRBJ1-1, is KAGVTQTPRYLIKTRGQQVTLSCSPISGHRSVSWYQQTPGQGLQFLFEYFSETQRNKGNFPGRFSGRQFSNSRSEMNVSTLELGDSALYLCASSLMGQGEAEAFFGQGTRLTVV.

The J gene is TRBJ1-2, the V gene TRBV5-1, with 7 bases lining up with TRBD1. The CDR3 contains 15 residues. With V trimmed by 6 bases and J by 3 bases, 11 bases remained unmatched. Germline CDR1 SGHRS, CDR2 YFSETQ. CDR3 in amino acids: CASKPETGPDYGYTF. CDR3 DNA: TGCGCCAGCAAACCCGAGACAGGGCCGGACTATGGCTACACCTTC.

CDR3 in DNA: TGTGCCAGCAGCGGCCCCGGGACAGGGAATCAGCCCCAGCATTTT. Its protein product is CASSGPGTGNQPQHF. The rearrangement uses TRBV2 and TRBJ1-5; 9 positions agree with TRBD1. The germline V gene has CDR1 SNHLY and CDR2 FYNNEI. Unmatched junction bases numbered 7, after V lost 6 bases and J lost 4 bases. The CDR3 length is 15 residues.

The chain uses TRBV9 and TRBJ1-5; no clear D gene. The germline CDR1 and CDR2 sequences are SGDLS and YYNGEE. V shed 1 base and J shed 6 bases, with 5 bases lying between them. The CDR3 extends over 12 amino acids. The CDR3 nucleotides are TGTGCCAGCAGCGTATTATGTCAGCCCCAGCATTTT. Its protein is CASSVLCQPQHF.

The chain employs TRBV27 and TRBJ1-6; D ambiguous. CDR1 and CDR2 from the germline V gene are MNHEY and SMNVEV (reference sequence). The CDR3 consists of 15 residues. The germline V and J ends were trimmed by 2 bases and 3 bases, with 8 bases remaining between them. The CDR3 protein is CASSLGKIYNSPLHF. CDR3 bases: TGTGCCAGCAGTTTAGGAAAGATCTATAATTCACCCCTCCACTTT.

The chain has TRBV28 and TRBJ2-7; D is undetermined. Trimming took off 7 bases at V and 2 bases at J, with 6 bases between the two ends. Per germline, CDR1 MDHEN and CDR2 SYDVKM. The CDR3 runs 11 residues. CDR3 DNA: TGTGCCAGCACCAAGGCCTACGAGCAGTACTTC. It is translated as CASTKAYEQYF.

The CDR3 is CASSQEGTSGRGQYF. The CDR3 nucleotides read TGTGCCAGCAGCCAAGAGGGGACTAGCGGGAGAGGGCAGTACTTC. The chain recombines TRBV4-2 with TRBJ2-7; 14 bases match TRBD2. The CDR3 has 15 residues. From germline, CDR1 is LGHNA and CDR2 YNFKEQ. V trimming: 0 bases; J trimming: 9 bases; junction bases outside the gene matches: 4.

The chain joins TRBV10-3 to TRBJ1-2, with D tentatively TRBD1 (5 bases). The CDR3 spans 16 residues. Germline assignment: CDR1 ENHRY and CDR2 SYGVKD. Trimming removed 2 bases from V and 6 bases from J, with 19 bases in between. CDR3 loop: CAISEPIAARENGYTF. The CDR3 DNA follows: TGTGCCATCAGTGAGCCTATAGCGGCCAGGGAGAATGGCTACACCTTC.

CDR3 coding DNA: TGTGCCAGCAGCTCCGGGACTAGCGGGACCGATGAGCAGTTCTTC. Translated: CASSSGTSGTDEQFF. The gene calls are TRBV13 and TRBJ2-1; 13 bases are a match to TRBD2. The CDR3 spans 15 residues. V lost 4 bases and J lost 8; bases outside the gene matches: 5. CDR1 and CDR2 (germline): PRHDT, FYEKMQ (reference sequence).

The V gene is TRBV21-1, the J gene TRBJ2-1; the DNA was not compared with TRBD2, the D call given in the table. TRBV21-1 is noted as a pseudogene. The CDR3 loop spans 18 amino acids. CDR3 amino acids: CASSKGSSGGPLYNEQFF. The CDR3 coding sequence is TGTGCCAGCAGCAAAGGTAGTAGCGGGGGCCCCCTCTACAATGAGCAGTTCTTC.

Details on this clone: This specimen includes other DNA sequences encoding the same CDR3. The chain joins TRBV5-1 to TRBJ2-5; D uncertain. V was shortened by 4 bases and J by 2 bases, with 6 bases between the two germline ends. Per the germline V gene, CDR1 is SGHRS and CDR2 is YFSETQ. This CDR3 has 12 residues. For the CDR3, the DNA is TGCGCCAGCAGCCTAGAACAAGAGACCCAGTACTTC. Its translation is CASSLEQETQYF.

The chain uses TRBV7-9 and TRBJ2-7, with D uncertain. The germline V gene has CDR1 SEHNR and CDR2 FQNEAQ (reference sequence). V was trimmed by 5 bases and J by 0 bases, leaving 14 bases between them. The CDR3 covers 15 residues. As DNA, the CDR3 is TGTGCCAGCAGCCCGCCGAACACCGGCTCCTACGAGCAGTACTTC. Translated: CASSPPNTGSYEQYF.

This rearrangement joins TRBV11-2 to TRBJ1-5; D uncertain. The CDR3 loop spans 17 amino acids. The V end lost 1 base, the J end lost 0 bases, and 13 bases lay between the germline ends. CDR1 SGHAT and CDR2 FQNNGV come from the germline V gene. The CDR3 coding sequence is TGTGCCAGCAGCTTAGTACGGGATTTGTATAGCAATCAGCCCCAGCATTTT. As protein: CASSLVRDLYSNQPQHF.